This TCR beta chain was recovered during a study of T-cell memory formation after mild COVID-19. In the study overall: For the most part, TCR clusters were specific to one donor. Study-wide results and limits: CM and EM subsets held most contracting CD4+ clones; EMRA held CD8+ ones. Among clones contracting day 15 to 85, CD4/CD8 was balanced, whereas later expanders leaned CD4+. Pre-infection memory harbored some responding clones, suggesting cross-reactive memory joined.

This clonotype appeared a few times. Its specificity is not known. A single record per CDR3 protein comes from TCRdb applying MiXCR to the 5' RACE reads. In the table there are about 110,000 distinct CDR3 sequences, over 15% of which are singletons. Germline-derived CDR1 and CDR2 are SEHNR and FQNEAQ (reference sequence). J was trimmed by 3 bases and V by 8 bases; bases with no gene match: 8. The CDR3 consists of 14 residues. The specimen was PBMCs or a T cell subset sorted from them (not recorded which). J is TRBJ2-3 and V is TRBV7-9, with TRBD2 matching over 7 bases. This clonotype was sampled from a man aged 18 to 29 who had mild COVID-19 (a few samples of this study predate the infection). Cell type and time point are not known. Written as DNA, the CDR3 is TGTGCCAGCGCAAAACTGGGGGGGACAGATACGCAGTATTTT. Protein product: CASAKLGGTDTQYF.